Presented here are 10 T cell receptor beta chains from one specimen sequenced in a study of T cells after yellow fever vaccination (dated by TCRdb to about 2019). The library was generated by 5' RACE. Reads for this sample came from an Illumina NovaSeq 6000. Clones were called with MiXCR by TCRdb after fastp trimmed the public reads at Q25, and only in-frame beta chains were retained. Rows with a matching CDR3 protein are joined into one entry that keeps the most common DNA and genes. Present in this sample are 250,000 to 400,000 distinct CDR3 sequences, 4.1% of which were seen just once. The ten top clones hold 20% to 25% of the sample. The label giving this sample's treatment or condition can be read as: live attenuated yellow fever vaccine strain. The sample consisted of PBMCs, taken 5 days after the yellow fever booster vaccination. Every receptor here comes from a man aged 18 to 29 who received the YFV17D yellow fever vaccine.

The rearrangement uses TRBV27 and TRBJ2-3; D perhaps matches TRBD2 (7 bases). Germline-derived CDR1 and CDR2 are MNHEY and SMNVEV (reference sequence). The V end was cut by 5 bases, the J end by 8 bases, with 23 bases between. This CDR3 region has 16 residues. The CDR3 DNA reads as TGTGCCAGCAGTCCGCCCTACGGGGGGCGGATGGGTACGCAGTATTTT. Its translation: CASSPPYGGRMGTQYF.

This clonotype was detected many times. The V gene is TRBV11-2, the J gene TRBJ1-1, with unresolved D. The CDR3 has 12 residues. Germline CDR1 is SGHAT and CDR2 is FQNNGV. V was shortened by 1 base and J by 11 bases, with 11 bases between the two germline ends. CDR3 region: CASSLGRAAAFF. CDR3 nucleotides: TGTGCCAGCAGCTTAGGAAGAGCTGCGGCTTTCTTT.

This chain links TRBV6-2 or TRBV6-3 with TRBJ2-2; no firm D call. V dropped 5 bases and J dropped 7 bases, with 11 bases sitting between them. Germline V CDR1 and CDR2: MNHEY, SVGEGT. CDR3 length: 13 residues. CDR3 DNA sequence: TGTGCCAGCAGTCCTAATCTTTTCGGGGAGCTGTTTTTT. Amino acids: CASSPNLFGELFF.

This clonotype turned up a few times. This rearrangement joins TRBV7-9 to TRBJ2-1; D is possibly TRBD1 (5 bases). V lost 5 bases and J lost 4, with 15 bases in between. The CDR3 has 15 amino acids. From germline, CDR1 is SEHNR and CDR2 FQNEAQ (reference sequence). CDR3 amino acids: CASSTRVGPYNEQFF. In DNA form, the CDR3 reads TGTGCCAGCAGCACCAGGGTTGGTCCTTACAATGAGCAGTTCTTC. The full variable domain, its missing parts supplied by reference TRBV7-9 and TRBJ2-1, is DTGVSQNPRHKITKRGQNVTFRCDPISEHNRLYWYRQTLGQGPEFLTYFQNEAQLEKSRLLSDRFSAERPKGSFSTLEIQRTEQGDSAMYLCASSTRVGPYNEQFFGPGTRLTVL.

With regard to this clonotype: An end of the junction differs from the germline gene, which may be a read error. The rearrangement links TRBV6-5 to TRBJ2-3; the D gene is possibly TRBD2 (7 bases). The germline gives CDR1 MNHEY, CDR2 SVGAGI. CDR3 length: 14 residues. The CDR3 bases are TGTGCCAGCAGTTACGAGGGGGGGTTAGGTACGAAGTATTTT. This sequence encodes CASSYEGGLGTKYF.

The rearrangement links TRBV12-5 to TRBJ2-1; D gene ambiguous. The CDR3 has 13 residues. The V gene lost 2 bases and the J gene lost 7 bases, with 9 bases spanning the gap. Germline V gene lookup returns CDR1 LGHNT and CDR2 FRNRAP. In nucleotides, the CDR3 is TGTGCTAGTGGTTTGCACGGTTTAAATGAGCAGTTCTTC. Its protein product is CASGLHGLNEQFF.

This clonotype was detected many times. The rearrangement joins TRBV7-2 to TRBJ2-7, with D tentatively TRBD1 (6 bases). Germline V gene lookup returns CDR1 SGHTA and CDR2 FQGNSA. The V and J ends lost 3 bases and 4 bases respectively, with 13 bases between them. This CDR3 is 14 amino acids long. The CDR3 reads CASSFSGTRYEQYF. The DNA for the CDR3 is TGTGCCAGCAGCTTCTCCGGGACACGGTACGAGCAGTACTTC.

This clonotype has ten or more counts. The rearrangement links TRBV20-1 to TRBJ2-5, with 9 bases aligning to TRBD1. With 1 base clipped from V and 4 bases from J, the junction kept 4 bases outside the gene matches. This CDR3 has 14 residues. Germline loops: CDR1 DFQATT, CDR2 SNEGSKA (reference sequence). CDR3 sequence: CSARGGQGLETQYF. The DNA for the CDR3 is TGCAGTGCTAGAGGGGGACAGGGACTAGAGACCCAGTACTTC.

This clonotype was seen repeatedly, ten times or more. The rearrangement links TRBV12-3 or TRBV12-4 to TRBJ2-5; D ambiguous. This CDR3 is 14 amino acids long. The V end lost 3 bases, the J end lost 9 bases, and 17 bases lay between the germline ends. The CDR3 here is CASSFGDAAGAQYF. CDR3 DNA: TGTGCCAGCAGTTTCGGTGACGCGGCTGGTGCCCAGTACTTC.

In its sample, this clonotype was seen a few times. CDR3 bases: TGTGCCAGCAGCTTAGATCGGGGGCCTGGCACAGATACGCAGTATTTT. Translation gives CASSLDRGPGTDTQYF. The chain links TRBV7-2 to TRBJ2-3, with D perhaps being TRBD1 or TRBD2 (6 bases each). With 1 base removed from V and 1 base from J, the gap between germline ends came to 12 bases. The CDR3 consists of 16 residues. Germline V gives CDR1 SGHTA, CDR2 FQGNSA.